Here is one TCR beta chain with its context. The record originates from a study of blood T cell repertoires in COVID-19. Overall study context: PBMCs, B-cell-depleted T cells, or T cells provided the cDNA or gDNA that made up the material.

In the study's own analysis: Reference gene primer amplification gave estimated nucleated cell counts. Profiled with immunoSEQ multiplex PCR; TCRdb holds only in-frame clones, not every one. V and J calls and clone size follow that table, whereas D and trimming were derived from the DNA. The repertoire has 86,000 or so clones, 86% of them found once; the top ten carry about 5%. This CDR3 is 13 amino acids long. Germline CDR1 is LNHDA and CDR2 is SQIVND (reference sequence). With 1 base removed from V and 3 bases from J, the gap between germline ends came to 5 bases. The specimen sequenced was peripheral blood. The TCR comes from a man in his fifties or sixties with active or convalescent COVID-19. The chain uses TRBV19 and TRBJ2-3, with unresolved D. CDR3: CASSIGRTDTQYF. The CDR3 region has the DNA TGTGCCAGTAGTATAGGCCGGACAGATACGCAGTATTTT. Looking up the rest from reference TRBV19 and TRBJ2-3 gives the full variable domain: DGGITQSPKYLFRKEGQNVTLSCEQNLNHDAMYWYRQDPGQGLRLIYYSQIVNDFQKGDIAEGYSVSREKKESFPLTVTSAQKNPTAFYLCASSIGRTDTQYFGPGTRLTVL.